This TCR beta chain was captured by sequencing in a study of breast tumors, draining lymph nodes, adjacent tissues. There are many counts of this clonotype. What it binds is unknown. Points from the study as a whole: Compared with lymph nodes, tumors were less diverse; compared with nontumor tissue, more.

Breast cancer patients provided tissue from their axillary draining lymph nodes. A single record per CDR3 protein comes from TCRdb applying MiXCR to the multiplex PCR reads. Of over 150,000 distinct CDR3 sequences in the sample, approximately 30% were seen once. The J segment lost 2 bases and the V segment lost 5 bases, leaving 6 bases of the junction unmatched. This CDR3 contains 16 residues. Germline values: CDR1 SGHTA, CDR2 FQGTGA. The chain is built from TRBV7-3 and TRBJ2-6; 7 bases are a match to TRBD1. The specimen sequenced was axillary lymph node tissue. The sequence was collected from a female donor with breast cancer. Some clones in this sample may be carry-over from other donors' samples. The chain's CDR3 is CASSAPGGTGANVLTF. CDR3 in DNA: TGTGCCAGCAGCGCCCCAGGGGGTACTGGGGCCAACGTCCTGACTTTC.